The 7 T cell receptor beta chains given below trace back to one sample, sequenced in a study of human T cells and chemical hapten exposure. Using its own MiXCR run on the RACE reads, TCRdb lists one record per CDR3 protein. The data show more than 150,000 distinct CDR3 sequences, more than 14% seen once. Time point here: patch test 1, 2 weeks after DPC sensitization. The treatment is: therapeutic diphenylcyclopropenone sensitization with weekly scalp DPC. This specimen consisted of whole blood, obtained in connection with sensitization to the hapten diphenylcyclopropenone (DPC). The receptor set was obtained from a woman in her thirties with alopecia areata. Some clones in this sample may be carry-over from other donors' samples.

The gene calls are TRBV28 and TRBJ2-7, with 8 bases aligning to TRBD2. CDR3 length equals 16 residues. Germline loops: CDR1 MDHEN, CDR2 SYDVKM. The V and J ends lost 3 bases and 2 bases, in that order; junction bases with no gene match: 9. The CDR3: CASSFSGRAETYEQYF. In DNA, the CDR3 is TGTGCCAGCAGTTTTTCCGGGAGGGCTGAAACCTACGAGCAGTACTTC.

The genes are TRBV7-2 and TRBJ2-1, with D hard to call. This CDR3 contains 15 residues. Trimming took off 4 bases at V and 0 bases at J, with 10 bases between the two ends. The germline gives CDR1 SGHTA, CDR2 FQGNSA. The DNA of the CDR3 is TGTGCCAGCAGCTACCGGGCCCTCTCCTACAATGAGCAGTTCTTC. Its protein is CASSYRALSYNEQFF.

The rearrangement links TRBV28 to TRBJ1-2; D gene ambiguous. Trimming shortened V by 4 bases and J by 5 bases, and 5 bases separated the two germline ends. Per germline, CDR1 MDHEN and CDR2 SYDVKM. CDR3 size: 11 residues. CDR3 nucleotide sequence: TGTGCCAGCAGTTGGCATTATGGCTACACCTTC. This codes for CASSWHYGYTF.

This clonotype was recorded a few times. V is TRBV18 and J is TRBJ2-5; D is uncertain. CDR3 length: 13 amino acids. Germline V gene sequence: CDR1 KGHSH, CDR2 LQKENI. Trimming cost V 2 bases and J 4 bases, with 8 bases left between them. The CDR3, as DNA: TGTGCCAGCTCACCATCTAGAGGAGAGACCCAGTACTTC. It encodes CASSPSRGETQYF.

This clonotype was seen many times. This chain joins TRBV6-2 or TRBV6-3 and TRBJ2-7; a weak D match, TRBD1 (5 bases). Trimming left V 6 bases short and J 7 bases short, with 13 bases between. CDR1 is MNHEY and CDR2 is SVGEGT in the germline V gene. This CDR3 contains 12 residues. The chain's CDR3 is CASSPQGLEQYF. In DNA, the CDR3 is TGTGCCAGCAGCCCGCAGGGATTAGAGCAGTACTTC.

In its sample, this clonotype was seen many times. The V gene is TRBV20-1, the J gene TRBJ2-2; 11 bases map to TRBD2. Losses at the gene ends were 0 bases for V and 3 bases for J; bases not matched to a gene: 6. CDR1 and CDR2 (germline): DFQATT, SNEGSKA (reference sequence). The CDR3 is made up of 17 amino acids. The CDR3 is CSARDPELAGDTGELFF. As DNA, the CDR3 is TGCAGTGCTAGAGATCCCGAACTAGCGGGGGACACCGGGGAGCTGTTTTTT.

The V and J genes are TRBV4-2 and TRBJ1-6, with TRBD1 matching over 7 bases. Germline V gene lookup returns CDR1 LGHNA and CDR2 YNFKEQ. V shed 2 bases, J shed 7 bases, and the junction held 5 bases outside the gene matches. This CDR3 has 15 amino acids. The CDR3 spells CASSQWTGENSPLHF. In nucleotides, the CDR3 is TGTGCCAGCAGCCAATGGACAGGAGAGAATTCACCCCTCCACTTT.